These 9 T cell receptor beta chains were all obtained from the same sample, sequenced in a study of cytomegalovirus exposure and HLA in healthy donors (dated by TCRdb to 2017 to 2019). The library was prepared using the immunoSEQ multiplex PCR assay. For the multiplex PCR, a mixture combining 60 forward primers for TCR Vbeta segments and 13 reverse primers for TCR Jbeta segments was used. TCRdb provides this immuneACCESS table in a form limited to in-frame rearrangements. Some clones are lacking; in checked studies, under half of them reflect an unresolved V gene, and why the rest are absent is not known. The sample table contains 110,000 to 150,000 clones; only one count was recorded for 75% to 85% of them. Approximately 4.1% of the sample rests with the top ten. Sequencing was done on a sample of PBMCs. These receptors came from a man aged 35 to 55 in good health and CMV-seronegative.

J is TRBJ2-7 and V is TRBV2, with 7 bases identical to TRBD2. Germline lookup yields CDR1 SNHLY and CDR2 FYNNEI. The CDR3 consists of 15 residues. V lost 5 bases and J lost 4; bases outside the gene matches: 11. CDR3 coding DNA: TGTGCCAGCAGTCCAACCCTCGGGGGGACTTACGAGCAGTACTTC. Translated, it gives CASSPTLGGTYEQYF.

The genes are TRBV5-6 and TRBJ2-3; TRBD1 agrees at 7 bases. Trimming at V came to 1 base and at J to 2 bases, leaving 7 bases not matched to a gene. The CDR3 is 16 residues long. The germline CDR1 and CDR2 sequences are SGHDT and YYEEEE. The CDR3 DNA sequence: TGTGCCAGCAGCTTGTACAGGGGCCCCTACACAGATACGCAGTATTTT. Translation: CASSLYRGPYTDTQYF.

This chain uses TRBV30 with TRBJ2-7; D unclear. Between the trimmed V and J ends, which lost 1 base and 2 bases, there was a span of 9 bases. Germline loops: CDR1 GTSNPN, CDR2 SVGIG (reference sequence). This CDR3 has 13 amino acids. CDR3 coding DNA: TGTGCCTGGAGTGGTCGGAGAACCTACGAGCAGTACTTC. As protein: CAWSGRRTYEQYF. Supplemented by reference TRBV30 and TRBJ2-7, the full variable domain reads SQTIHQWPATLVQPVGSPLSLECTVEGTSNPNLYWYRQAAGRGLQLLFYSVGIGQISSEVPQNLSASRPQDRQFILSSKKLLLSDSGFYLCAWSGRRTYEQYFGPGTRLTVT.

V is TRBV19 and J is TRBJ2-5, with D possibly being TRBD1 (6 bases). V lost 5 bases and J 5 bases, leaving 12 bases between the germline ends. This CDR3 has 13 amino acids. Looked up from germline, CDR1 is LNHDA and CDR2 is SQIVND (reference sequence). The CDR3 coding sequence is TGTGCCAGTAGTCAGGGGTCGATGGAGACCCAGTACTTC. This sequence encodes CASSQGSMETQYF.

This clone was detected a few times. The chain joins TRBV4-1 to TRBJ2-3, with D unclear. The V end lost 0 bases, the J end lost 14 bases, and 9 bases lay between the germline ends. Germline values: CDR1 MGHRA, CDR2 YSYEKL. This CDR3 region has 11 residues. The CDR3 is CASSQDFGWYF. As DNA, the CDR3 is TGCGCCAGCAGCCAAGACTTTGGCTGGTATTTT.

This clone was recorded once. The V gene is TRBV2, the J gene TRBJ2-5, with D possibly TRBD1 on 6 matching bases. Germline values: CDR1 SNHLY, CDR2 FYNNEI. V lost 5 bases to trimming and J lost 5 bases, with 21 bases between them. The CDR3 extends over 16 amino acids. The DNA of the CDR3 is TGTGCCAGCAGTCGTAAGTTACAGGGAAAGGAGGAGACCCAGTACTTC. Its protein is CASSRKLQGKEETQYF.

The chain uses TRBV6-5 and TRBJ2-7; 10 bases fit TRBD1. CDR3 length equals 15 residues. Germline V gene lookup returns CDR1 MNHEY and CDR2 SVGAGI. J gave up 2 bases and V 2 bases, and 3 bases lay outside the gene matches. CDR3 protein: CASSYRDRGTYEQYF. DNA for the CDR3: TGTGCCAGCAGTTACCGGGACAGGGGAACCTACGAGCAGTACTTC.

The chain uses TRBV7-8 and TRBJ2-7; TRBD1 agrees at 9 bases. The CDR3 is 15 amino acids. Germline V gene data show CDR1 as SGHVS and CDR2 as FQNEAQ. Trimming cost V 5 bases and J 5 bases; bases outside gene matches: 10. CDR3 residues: CASSPRPGTGNEQYF. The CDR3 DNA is TGTGCCAGCAGCCCCCGTCCCGGGACAGGGAACGAGCAGTACTTC.

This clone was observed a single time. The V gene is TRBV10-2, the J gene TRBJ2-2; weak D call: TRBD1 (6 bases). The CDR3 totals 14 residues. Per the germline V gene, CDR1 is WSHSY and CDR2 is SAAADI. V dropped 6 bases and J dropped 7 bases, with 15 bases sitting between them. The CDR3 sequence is CASRLGAQGGELFF. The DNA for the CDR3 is TGCGCCAGCAGGCTGGGGGCGCAAGGCGGGGAGCTGTTTTTT.